Below, one T cell receptor (beta chain) is given with its context. The antigen remains unidentified. The ends were cut back, 5 bases at V and 5 bases at J, with 14 bases in the middle. The CDR3 is 14 residues long. Germline-derived CDR1 and CDR2 are MNHEY and SVGAGI. TCRdb's copy holds only in-frame clones and misses some; the assay was immunoSEQ multiplex PCR. The sample carries approximately 100,000 clones, nearly 90% recorded once. Regarding time point: week 47, end of study. A single vaccine dose contained 300 ug of mutant IDH1 20-mer peptide, and topical imiquimod was used with it. This entry comes from a study of a mutant IDH1 vaccine in newly diagnosed glioma. Study-level findings and limits: Among top peripheral T cell clonotypes, changes seemed unrelated to pseudoprogression.

The chain joins TRBV6-5 to TRBJ2-3; D is possibly TRBD1 or TRBD2 (5 bases each). The receptor was derived from a woman aged 45-59 years with glioma. The sequenced sample was PBMCs, obtained from a glioma patient whose treatment included an IDH1 peptide vaccine. The CDR3: CASSAPGPRDTQYF. The CDR3 DNA is TGTGCCAGCAGTGCACCGGGACCGAGAGATACGCAGTATTTT.